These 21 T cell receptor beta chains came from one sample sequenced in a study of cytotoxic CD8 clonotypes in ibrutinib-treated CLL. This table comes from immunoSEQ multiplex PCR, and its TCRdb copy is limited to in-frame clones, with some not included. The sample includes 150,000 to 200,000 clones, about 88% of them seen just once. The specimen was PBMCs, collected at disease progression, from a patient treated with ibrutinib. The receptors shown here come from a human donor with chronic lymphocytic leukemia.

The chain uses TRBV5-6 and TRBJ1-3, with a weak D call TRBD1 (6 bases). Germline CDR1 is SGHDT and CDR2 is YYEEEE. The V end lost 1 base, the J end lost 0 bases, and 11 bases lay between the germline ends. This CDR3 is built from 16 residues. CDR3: CASSLPDSYSGNTIYF. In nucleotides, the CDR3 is TGTGCCAGCAGCTTGCCGGACAGCTACTCTGGAAACACCATATATTTT.

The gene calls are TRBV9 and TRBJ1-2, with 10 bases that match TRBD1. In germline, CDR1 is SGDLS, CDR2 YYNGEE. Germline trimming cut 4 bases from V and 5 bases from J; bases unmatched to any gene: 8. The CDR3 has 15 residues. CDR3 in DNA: TGTGCCAGCAGCCTGCTCGGGACAGGGGCTTATGGCTACACCTTC. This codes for CASSLLGTGAYGYTF. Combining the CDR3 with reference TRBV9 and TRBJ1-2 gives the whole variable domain DSGVTQTPKHLITATGQRVTLRCSPRSGDLSVYWYQQSLDQGLQFLIQYYNGEERAKGNILERFSAQQFPDLHSELNLSSLELGDSALYFCASSLLGTGAYGYTFGSGTRLTVV.

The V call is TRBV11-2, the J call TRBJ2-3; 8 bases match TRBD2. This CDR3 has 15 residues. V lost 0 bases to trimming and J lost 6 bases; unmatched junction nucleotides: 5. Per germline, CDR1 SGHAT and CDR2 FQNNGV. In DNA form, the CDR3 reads TGTGCCAGCAGCTTAGATCTTAGCGGGGTTGATACGCAGTATTTT. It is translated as CASSLDLSGVDTQYF.

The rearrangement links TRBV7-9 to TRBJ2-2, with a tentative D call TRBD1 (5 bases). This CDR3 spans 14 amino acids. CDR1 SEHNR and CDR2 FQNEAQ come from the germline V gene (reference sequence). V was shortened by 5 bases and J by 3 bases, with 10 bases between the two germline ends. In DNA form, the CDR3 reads TGTGCCAGCAGCGTCGACAGTGACACCGGGGAGCTGTTTTTT. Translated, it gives CASSVDSDTGELFF.

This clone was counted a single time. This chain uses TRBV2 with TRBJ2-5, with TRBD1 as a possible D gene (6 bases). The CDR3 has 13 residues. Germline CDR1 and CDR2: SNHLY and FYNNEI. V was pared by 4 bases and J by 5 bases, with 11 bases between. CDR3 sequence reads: CASSVDSVETQYF. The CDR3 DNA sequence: TGTGCCAGCAGTGTGGACAGTGTGGAGACCCAGTACTTC. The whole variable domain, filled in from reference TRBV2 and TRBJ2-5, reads EPEVTQTPSHQVTQMGQEVILRCVPISNHLYFYWYRQILGQKVEFLVSFYNNEISEKSEIFDDQFSVERPDGSNFTLKIRSTKLEDSAMYFCASSVDSVETQYFGPGTRLLVL.

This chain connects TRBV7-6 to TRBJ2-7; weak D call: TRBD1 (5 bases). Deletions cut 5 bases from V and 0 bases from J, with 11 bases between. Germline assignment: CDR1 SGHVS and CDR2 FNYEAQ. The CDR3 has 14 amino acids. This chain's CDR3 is CASSLGQISYEQYF. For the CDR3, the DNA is TGTGCCAGCAGCCTCGGACAAATCTCCTACGAGCAGTACTTC.

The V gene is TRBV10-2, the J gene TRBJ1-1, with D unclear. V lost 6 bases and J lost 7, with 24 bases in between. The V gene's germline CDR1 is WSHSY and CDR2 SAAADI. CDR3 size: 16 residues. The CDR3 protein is CASRKLAYSGESEAFF. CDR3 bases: TGCGCCAGCAGAAAACTAGCATACTCAGGCGAAAGTGAAGCTTTCTTT.

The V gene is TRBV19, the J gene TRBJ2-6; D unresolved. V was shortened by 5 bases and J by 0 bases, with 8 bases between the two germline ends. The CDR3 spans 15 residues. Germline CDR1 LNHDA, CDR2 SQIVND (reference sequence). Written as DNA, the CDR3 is TGTGCCAGTAGTTCCCAGATCTCTGGGGCCAACGTCCTGACTTTC. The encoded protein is CASSSQISGANVLTF.

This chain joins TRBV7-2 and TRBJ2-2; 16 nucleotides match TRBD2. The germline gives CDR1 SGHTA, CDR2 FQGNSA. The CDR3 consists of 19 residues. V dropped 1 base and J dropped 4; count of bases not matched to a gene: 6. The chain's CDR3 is CASSLVPGLAGGPTGELFF. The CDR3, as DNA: TGTGCCAGCAGCTTAGTCCCGGGACTAGCGGGAGGGCCCACCGGGGAGCTGTTTTTT.

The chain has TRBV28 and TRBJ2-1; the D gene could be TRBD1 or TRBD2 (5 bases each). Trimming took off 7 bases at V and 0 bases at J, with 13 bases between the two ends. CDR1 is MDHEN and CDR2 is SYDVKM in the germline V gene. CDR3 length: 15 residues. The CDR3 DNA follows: TGTGCCAGCATCTACAGGAGGTACTCCTACAATGAGCAGTTCTTC. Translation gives CASIYRRYSYNEQFF.

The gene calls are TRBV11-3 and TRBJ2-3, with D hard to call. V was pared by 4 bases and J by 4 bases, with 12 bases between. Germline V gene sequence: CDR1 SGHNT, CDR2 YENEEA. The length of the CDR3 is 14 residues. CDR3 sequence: CASSYPNHADTQYF. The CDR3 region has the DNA TGTGCCAGCAGCTATCCGAACCACGCAGATACGCAGTATTTT.

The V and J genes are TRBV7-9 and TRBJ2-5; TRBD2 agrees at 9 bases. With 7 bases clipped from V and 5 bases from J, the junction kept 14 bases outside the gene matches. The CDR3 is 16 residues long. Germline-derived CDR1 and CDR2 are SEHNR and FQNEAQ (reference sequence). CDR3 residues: CASTIGGGRARETQYF. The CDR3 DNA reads TGTGCCAGCACCATAGGAGGCGGGAGGGCCCGGGAGACCCAGTACTTC.

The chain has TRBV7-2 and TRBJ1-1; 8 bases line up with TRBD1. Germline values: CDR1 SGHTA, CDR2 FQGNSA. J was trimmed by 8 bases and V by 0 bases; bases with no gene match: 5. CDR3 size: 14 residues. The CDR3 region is CASSLARGQGEAFF. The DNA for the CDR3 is TGTGCCAGCAGCTTAGCGCGAGGACAGGGCGAAGCTTTCTTT. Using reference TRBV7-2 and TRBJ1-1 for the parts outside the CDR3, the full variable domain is GAGVSQSPSNKVTEKGKDVELRCDPISGHTALYWYRQSLGQGLEFLIYFQGNSAPDKSGLPSDRFSAERTGGSVSTLTIQRTQQEDSAVYLCASSLARGQGEAFFGQGTRLTVV.

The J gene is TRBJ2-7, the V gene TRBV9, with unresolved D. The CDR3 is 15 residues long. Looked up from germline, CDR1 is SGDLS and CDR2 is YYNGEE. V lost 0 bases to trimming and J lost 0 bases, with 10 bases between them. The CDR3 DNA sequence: TGTGCCAGCAGCGTAGGGACCGGTATCTCCTACGAGCAGTACTTC. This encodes CASSVGTGISYEQYF.

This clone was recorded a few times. CDR3 loop: CASSYAGVIEQFF. The CDR3 DNA is TGCGCCAGCAGCTACGCGGGAGTTATTGAGCAGTTCTTC. The chain joins TRBV5-1 to TRBJ2-1; 7 nucleotides line up with TRBD2. The CDR3 loop spans 13 amino acids. In germline, CDR1 is SGHRS, CDR2 YFSETQ. V trimming: 3 bases; J trimming: 9 bases; junction bases outside the gene matches: 6.

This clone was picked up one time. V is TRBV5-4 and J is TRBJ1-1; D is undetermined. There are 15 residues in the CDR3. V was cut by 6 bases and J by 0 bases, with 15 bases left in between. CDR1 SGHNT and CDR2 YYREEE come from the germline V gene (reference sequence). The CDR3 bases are TGTGCCAGCATCCGTCCCGGGATTTTGAACACTGAAGCTTTCTTT. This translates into CASIRPGILNTEAFF.

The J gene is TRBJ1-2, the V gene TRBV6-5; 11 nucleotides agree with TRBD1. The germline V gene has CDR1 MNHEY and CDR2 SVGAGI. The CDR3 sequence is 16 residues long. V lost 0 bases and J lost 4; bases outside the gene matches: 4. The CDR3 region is CASSYSGQGVGYGYTF. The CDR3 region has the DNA TGTGCCAGCAGTTACTCGGGACAGGGGGTAGGCTATGGCTACACCTTC.

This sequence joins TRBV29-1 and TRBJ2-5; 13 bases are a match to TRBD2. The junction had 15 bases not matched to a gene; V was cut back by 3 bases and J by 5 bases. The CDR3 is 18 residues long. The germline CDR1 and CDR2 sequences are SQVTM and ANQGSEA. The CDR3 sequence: CSVDFLTSGRAAGETQYF. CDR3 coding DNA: TGCAGCGTTGATTTTCTAACTAGCGGGAGGGCGGCGGGGGAGACCCAGTACTTC. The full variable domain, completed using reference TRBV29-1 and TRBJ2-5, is SAVISQKPSRDICQRGTSLTIQCQVDSQVTMMFWYRQQPGQSLTLIATANQGSEATYESGFVIDKFPISRPNLTFSTLTVSNMSPEDSSIYLCSVDFLTSGRAAGETQYFGPGTRLLVL.

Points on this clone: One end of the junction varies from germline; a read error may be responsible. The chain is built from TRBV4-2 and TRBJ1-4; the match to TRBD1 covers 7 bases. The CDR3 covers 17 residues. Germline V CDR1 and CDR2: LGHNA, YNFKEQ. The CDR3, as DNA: TGTGCCAGCAGCCAATACCCAGGGGGGGCGCGTAATCAAAAACTGTTTTTT. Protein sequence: CASSQYPGGARNQKLFF.

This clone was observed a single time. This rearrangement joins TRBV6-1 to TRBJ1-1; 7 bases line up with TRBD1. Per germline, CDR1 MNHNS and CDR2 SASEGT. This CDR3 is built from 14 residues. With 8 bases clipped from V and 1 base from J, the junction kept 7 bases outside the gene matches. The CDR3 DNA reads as TGTGCCAGCGGAGGTACAGGGGCGAACACTGAAGCTTTCTTT. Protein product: CASGGTGANTEAFF.

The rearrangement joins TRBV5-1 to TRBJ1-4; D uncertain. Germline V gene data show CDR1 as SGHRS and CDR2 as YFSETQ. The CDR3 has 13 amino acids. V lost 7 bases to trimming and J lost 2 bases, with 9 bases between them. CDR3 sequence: CASGYSTNEKLFF. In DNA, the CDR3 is TGCGCCAGCGGGTACAGCACTAATGAAAAACTGTTTTTT. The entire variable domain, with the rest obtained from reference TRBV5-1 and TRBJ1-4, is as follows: KAGVTQTPRYLIKTRGQQVTLSCSPISGHRSVSWYQQTPGQGLQFLFEYFSETQRNKGNFPGRFSGRQFSNSRSEMNVSTLELGDSALYLCASGYSTNEKLFFGSGTQLSVL.